The sequence of this T cell receptor beta chain was determined in a study of OX40 agonist ivuxolimab in advanced cancers. For the study at large: Partial responses were seen in three patients, one with hepatocellular carcinoma and two with cutaneous melanoma.

A single count supports this clone. The antigen remains undetermined. Some clones are missing from TCRdb's copy, which holds only in-frame ones; the method was immunoSEQ multiplex PCR. Among around 150,000 clones listed, 93% were seen once. General study findings and limits: Antigen targets of the expanded peripheral T cells went undetermined.

The CDR3 spans 14 residues. Germline lookup yields CDR1 SGHRS and CDR2 YFSETQ. Deletions cut 4 bases from V and 0 bases from J, with 9 bases between. Autoimmune disease history or systemic immunosuppression disqualified patients. The V and J genes are TRBV5-1 and TRBJ2-3; D is unclear. Here the sequenced sample was CD4+ or CD8+ T cells sorted from blood, taken in a trial of the OX40 agonist ivuxolimab. The receptor was derived from an adult with an advanced solid tumor such as melanoma, head and neck, liver or kidney cancer. DNA of the CDR3: TGCGCCAGCAGCGCTCATGAAAGCACAGATACGCAGTATTTT. It yields the protein CASSAHESTDTQYF.